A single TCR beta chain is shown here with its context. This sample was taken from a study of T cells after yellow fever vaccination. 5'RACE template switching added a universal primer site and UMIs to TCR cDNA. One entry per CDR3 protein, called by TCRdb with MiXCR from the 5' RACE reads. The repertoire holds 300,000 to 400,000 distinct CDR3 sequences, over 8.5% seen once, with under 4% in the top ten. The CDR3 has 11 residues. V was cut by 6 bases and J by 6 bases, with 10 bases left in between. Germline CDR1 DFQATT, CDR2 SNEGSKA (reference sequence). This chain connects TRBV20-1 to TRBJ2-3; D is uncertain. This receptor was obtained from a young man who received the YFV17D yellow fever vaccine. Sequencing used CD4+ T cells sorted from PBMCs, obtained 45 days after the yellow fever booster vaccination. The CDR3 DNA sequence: TGCAGTGCCGTAAACGGGGATACGCAGTATTTT. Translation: CSAVNGDTQYF.